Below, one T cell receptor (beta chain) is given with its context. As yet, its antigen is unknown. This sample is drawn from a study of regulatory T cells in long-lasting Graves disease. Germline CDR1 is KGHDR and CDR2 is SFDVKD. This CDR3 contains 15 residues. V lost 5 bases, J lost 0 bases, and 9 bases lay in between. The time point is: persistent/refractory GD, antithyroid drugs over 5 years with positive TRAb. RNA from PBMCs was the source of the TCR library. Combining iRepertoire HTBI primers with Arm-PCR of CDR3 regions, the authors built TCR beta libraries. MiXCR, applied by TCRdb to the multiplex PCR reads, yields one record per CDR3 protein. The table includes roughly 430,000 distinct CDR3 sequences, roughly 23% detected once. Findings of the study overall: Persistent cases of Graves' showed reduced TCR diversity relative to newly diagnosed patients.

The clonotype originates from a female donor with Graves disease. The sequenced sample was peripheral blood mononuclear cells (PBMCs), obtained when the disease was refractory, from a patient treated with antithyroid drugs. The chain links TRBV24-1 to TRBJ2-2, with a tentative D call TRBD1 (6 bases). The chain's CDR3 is CATSGRTANTGELFF. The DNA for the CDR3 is TGTGCCACCAGTGGGAGGACAGCGAACACCGGGGAGCTGTTTTTT.